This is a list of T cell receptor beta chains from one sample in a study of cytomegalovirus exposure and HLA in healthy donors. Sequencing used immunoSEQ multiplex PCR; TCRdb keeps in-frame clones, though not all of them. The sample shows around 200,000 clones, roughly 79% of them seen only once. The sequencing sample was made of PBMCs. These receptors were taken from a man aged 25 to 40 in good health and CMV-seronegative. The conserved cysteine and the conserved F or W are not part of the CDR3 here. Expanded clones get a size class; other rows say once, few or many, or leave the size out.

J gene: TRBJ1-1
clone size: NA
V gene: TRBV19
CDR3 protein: ASSPSGGYTEAF

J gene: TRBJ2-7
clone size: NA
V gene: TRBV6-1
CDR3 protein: ATREAGGSYEQD

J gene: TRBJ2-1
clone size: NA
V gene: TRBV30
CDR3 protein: AWSRTETYNEQF

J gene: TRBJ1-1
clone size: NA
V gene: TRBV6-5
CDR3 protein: ASSQSGNTEAF

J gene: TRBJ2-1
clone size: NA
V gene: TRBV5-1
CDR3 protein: ASASSPPYNEQF

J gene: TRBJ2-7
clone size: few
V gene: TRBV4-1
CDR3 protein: ASSQGAGGTYEQY

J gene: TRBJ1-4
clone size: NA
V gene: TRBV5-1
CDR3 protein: ASSIRGRGEKLF

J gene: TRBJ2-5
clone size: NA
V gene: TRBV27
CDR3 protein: ASMRESGAQY

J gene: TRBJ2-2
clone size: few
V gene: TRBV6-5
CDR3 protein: ASNSGSSSGELF

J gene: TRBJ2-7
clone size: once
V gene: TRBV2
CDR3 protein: ASRPGTSGSEQY

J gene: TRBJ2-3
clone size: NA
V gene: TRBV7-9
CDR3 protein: ASSLAAPAGDTQY

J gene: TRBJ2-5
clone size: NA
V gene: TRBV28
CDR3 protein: ASSGLELQETQY

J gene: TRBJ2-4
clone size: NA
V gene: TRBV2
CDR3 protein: ASSEQGGWTLAKNIQY

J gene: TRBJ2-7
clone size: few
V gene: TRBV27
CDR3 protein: ASSLSAGGFYEQY

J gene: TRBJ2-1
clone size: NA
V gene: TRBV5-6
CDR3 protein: ASSFLASFYNEQF

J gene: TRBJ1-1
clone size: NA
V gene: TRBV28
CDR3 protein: ASSYGGGAQEAF

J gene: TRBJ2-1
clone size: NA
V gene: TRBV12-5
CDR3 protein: ASGFIGRDNEQF

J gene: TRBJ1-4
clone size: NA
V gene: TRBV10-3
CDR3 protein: AISEPRVSEKLF

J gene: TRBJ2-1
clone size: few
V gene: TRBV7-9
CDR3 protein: ASVSTGTAIHNEQF

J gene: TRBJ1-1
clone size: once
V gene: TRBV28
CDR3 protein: ASSGPGQIMNTEAF

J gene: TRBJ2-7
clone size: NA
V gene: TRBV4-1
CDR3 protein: ASSHAGRGTYEQY

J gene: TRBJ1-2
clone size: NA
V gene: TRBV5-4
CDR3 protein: ASSLEWTGNNGYT

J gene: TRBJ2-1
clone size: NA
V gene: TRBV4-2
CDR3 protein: ASSQGAESSYNEQF

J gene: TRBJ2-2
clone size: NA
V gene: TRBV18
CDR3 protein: ASSRDRNTGELF

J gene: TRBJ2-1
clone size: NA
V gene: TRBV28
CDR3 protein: ASRGTGGHNEQF

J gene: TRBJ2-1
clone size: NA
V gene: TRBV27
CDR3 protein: ASRLLADEQF

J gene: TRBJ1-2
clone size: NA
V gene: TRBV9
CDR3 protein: ASGQGAYGYT

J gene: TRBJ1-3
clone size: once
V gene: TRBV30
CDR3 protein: AWSVMSGNTIY

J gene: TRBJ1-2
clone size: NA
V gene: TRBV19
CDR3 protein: ASSSIEGANGYT

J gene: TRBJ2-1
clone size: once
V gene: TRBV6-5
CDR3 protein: ASSYSTGTPYNEQF

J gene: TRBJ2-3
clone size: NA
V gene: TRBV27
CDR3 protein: ASATGAHTQY

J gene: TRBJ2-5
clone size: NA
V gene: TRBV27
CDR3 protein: ASWKSGATQY

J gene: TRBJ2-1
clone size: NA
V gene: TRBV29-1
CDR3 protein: SVDIGYEQF

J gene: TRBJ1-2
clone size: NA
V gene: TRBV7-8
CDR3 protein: ASSLLDGVNYGYT

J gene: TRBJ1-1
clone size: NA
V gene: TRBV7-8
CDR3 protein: ASSLVMRGQGAF

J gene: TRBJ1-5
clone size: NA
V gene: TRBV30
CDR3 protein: AWDADGMGPQH

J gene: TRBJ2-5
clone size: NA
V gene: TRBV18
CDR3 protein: ASSPLGGRAEETQY

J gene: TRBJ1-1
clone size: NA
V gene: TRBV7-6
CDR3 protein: ASSLYRGGNTEAF

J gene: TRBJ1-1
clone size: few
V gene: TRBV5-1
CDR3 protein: ASSLGLAQGTEAF

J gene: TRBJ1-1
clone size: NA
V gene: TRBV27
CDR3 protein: ASSFGREYTEAF

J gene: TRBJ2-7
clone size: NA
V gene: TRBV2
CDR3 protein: ASSPGLATGRQY

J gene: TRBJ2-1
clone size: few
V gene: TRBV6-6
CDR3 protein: ASSYSAGTYNEQF

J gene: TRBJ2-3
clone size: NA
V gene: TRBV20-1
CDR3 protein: SARWTTDPY

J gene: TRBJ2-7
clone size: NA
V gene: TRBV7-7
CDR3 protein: ASSFPIAGSSYEQY

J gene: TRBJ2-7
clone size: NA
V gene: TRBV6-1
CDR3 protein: ASTHQRQGVYEQY

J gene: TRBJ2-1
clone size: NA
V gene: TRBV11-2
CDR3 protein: ASSPRRGREVDEQF

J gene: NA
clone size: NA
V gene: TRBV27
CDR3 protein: ASSLRRTLGYEQY

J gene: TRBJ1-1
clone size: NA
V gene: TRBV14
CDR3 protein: ASSLRTGGGTEAF

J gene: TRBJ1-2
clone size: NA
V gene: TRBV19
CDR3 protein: ASSFGWSGYT

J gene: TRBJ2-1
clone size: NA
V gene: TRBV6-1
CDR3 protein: ASSENIRLAGVNEQF

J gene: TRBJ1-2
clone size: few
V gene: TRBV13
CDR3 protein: ASSLRMGRGRNGYT

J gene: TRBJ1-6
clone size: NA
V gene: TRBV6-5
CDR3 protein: ASSYSGTGASPLH

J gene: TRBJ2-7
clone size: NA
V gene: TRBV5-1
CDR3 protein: ASSFLRDYEQY

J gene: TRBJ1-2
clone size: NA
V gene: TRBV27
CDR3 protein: ASSFWGQSGGYT